This TCR beta chain emerged from a study of cytomegalovirus exposure and HLA in healthy donors. Nominal health characterized the donors when sampled, though unrecorded immune exposures were likely. General study points: Further analysis, carried out later, found HLA-associated TCR beta chains more clonally expanded than equally common other chains. Immune exposure was documented only through CMV serostatus.

V gave up 3 bases and J gave up 7 bases; unmatched junction bases: 10. The CDR3 runs to 18 residues. Germline-derived CDR1 and CDR2 are SGDLS and YYNGEE. A word on this clone: Its antigen remains unidentified.

The study ran its PCR with 60 Vbeta and 13 Jbeta primers. Sequenced by immunoSEQ multiplex PCR; TCRdb stores in-frame clones only, minus some. The table for this sample gives 70,000 or so clones. This chain uses TRBV9 with TRBJ2-1, with TRBD2 matching over 16 bases. The clonotype originates from a boy aged 10-17 years in good health and CMV-seronegative. Sequencing was done on a sample of PBMCs. CDR3 protein: CASSEPGLAGGPYNEQFF. DNA for the CDR3: TGTGCCAGCAGCGAACCGGGACTAGCGGGGGGGCCATATAATGAGCAGTTCTTC.